A selection of T cell receptor beta chains follows, all from one sample in a study of metastatic and nonmetastatic thyroid tumors. TCRdb re-processed the PCR reads through MiXCR. The repertoire has around 23,000 clones, approximately 30% of them found once; the top ten carry about 5.7%. Material for sequencing was tumor tissue. The receptors shown here come from a female donor with papillary thyroid cancer or a benign thyroid nodule (not recorded which). Some clones in this sample may be carry-over from other donors' samples. Each CDR3 is given with its conserved first and last residue. D genes are given only for firm matches. Size values are once, few and many counts, or a class for expanded clones, and some rows have none.

size: NA
V: TRBV7-2
D: NA
J: TRBJ1-1
CDR3: CASSSTGFMNTEAFF
DNA: TGTGCCAGCAGTTCTACAGGGTTCATGAACACTGAAGCTTTCTTT

size: many
V: TRBV7-6
D: NA
J: TRBJ2-2
CDR3: CASSSDTGELFF
DNA: TGTGCCAGCAGCTCCGACACCGGGGAGCTGTTTTTT

size: few
V: TRBV6-5
D: NA
J: TRBJ1-2
CDR3: CASSYAGQTTNYGYTF
DNA: TGTGCCAGCAGTTACGCTGGGCAGACAACTAACTATGGCTACACCTTC

size: medium-sized
V: TRBV19
D: NA
J: TRBJ2-6
CDR3: CASSIAGTGANVLTF
DNA: TGTGCCAGTAGTATCGCCGGGACTGGGGCCAACGTCCTGACTTTC

size: NA
V: TRBV4-1
D: NA
J: TRBJ1-1
CDR3: CASSQGVINTEAFF
DNA: TGCGCCAGCAGCCAAGGAGTCATCAACACTGAAGCTTTCTTT

size: medium-sized
V: TRBV12-3/TRBV12-4
D: NA
J: TRBJ2-2
CDR3: CASSLEGSGLPGLFF
DNA: TGTGCCAGCAGTTTAGAAGGGTCCGGCCTACCTGGGCTGTTTTTT

size: many
V: TRBV29-1
D: TRBD1
J: TRBJ2-3
CDR3: CSTGAETDTQYF
DNA: TGCAGCACAGGGGCCGAGACAGATACGCAGTATTTT

size: NA
V: TRBV5-1
D: NA
J: TRBJ2-5
CDR3: CASSLFSSTGGETQYF
DNA: TGCGCCAGCAGCTTGTTCTCTTCGACCGGTGGGGAGACCCAGTACTTC

size: medium-sized
V: TRBV5-1
D: NA
J: TRBJ2-3
CDR3: CASSLAGTDTQYF
DNA: TGCGCCAGCAGCTTGGCGGGGACAGATACGCAGTATTTT

size: NA
V: TRBV7-8
D: TRBD1
J: TRBJ1-2
CDR3: CTSIFSGQDYGYTF
DNA: TGTACCAGCATCTTTTCGGGACAGGACTATGGCTACACCTTC

size: NA
V: TRBV5-1
D: NA
J: TRBJ2-7
CDR3: CASRRGGPRDQQYF
DNA: TGCGCCAGCAGGCGTGGAGGCCCCAGGGACCAGCAGTACTTC

size: NA
V: TRBV4-1
D: NA
J: TRBJ2-6
CDR3: CASREPGLSSGANVLTF
DNA: TGCGCCAGCAGAGAGCCGGGACTGAGCTCTGGGGCCAACGTCCTGACTTTC

size: NA
V: TRBV14
D: NA
J: TRBJ2-7
CDR3: CASSGGGAGRGEQYF
DNA: TGTGCCAGCAGCGGTGGGGGTGCGGGTAGAGGAGAGCAGTACTTC

size: medium-sized
V: TRBV18
D: NA
J: TRBJ1-5
CDR3: CASSPDRNQPQHF
DNA: TGTGCCAGCTCACCGGACAGAAATCAGCCCCAGCATTTT

size: few
V: TRBV6-1
D: NA
J: TRBJ1-1
CDR3: CASTRIHWETEAFF
DNA: TGTGCCAGCACCCGAATACATTGGGAGACTGAAGCTTTCTTT

size: many
V: TRBV20-1
D: NA
J: TRBJ2-7
CDR3: CSARNGATYEQYF
DNA: TGCAGTGCTAGAAACGGAGCCACCTACGAGCAGTACTTC

size: once
V: TRBV6-1
D: TRBD1
J: TRBJ2-4
CDR3: CASRLTGENIQYF
DNA: TGTGCCAGCAGACTGACAGGGGAGAACATTCAGTACTTC

size: many
V: TRBV7-3
D: TRBD1
J: TRBJ1-5
CDR3: CASSSRGGTGNQPQHF
DNA: TGTGCCAGCAGCTCAAGGGGGGGGACAGGGAATCAGCCCCAGCATTTT

size: few
V: TRBV12-3/TRBV12-4
D: NA
J: TRBJ1-1
CDR3: CARSLNDEAFF
DNA: TGTGCCAGAAGTTTAAACGATGAAGCTTTCTTT

size: once
V: TRBV30
D: NA
J: TRBJ1-5
CDR3: CAWSVGGEQPQHF
DNA: TGTGCCTGGAGTGTAGGAGGCGAGCAGCCCCAGCATTTT

size: NA
V: TRBV11-2
D: TRBD2
J: TRBJ2-1
CDR3: CASSSGLAGGNEQFF
DNA: TGTGCCAGCAGCTCGGGACTAGCGGGAGGTAATGAGCAGTTCTTC

size: NA
V: TRBV20-1
D: TRBD2
J: TRBJ2-1
CDR3: CSARSGTSGIYNEQFF
DNA: TGCAGTGCTAGAAGTGGCACTAGCGGGATCTACAATGAGCAGTTCTTC

size: NA
V: TRBV29-1
D: NA
J: TRBJ2-7
CDR3: CSVGGGEQYF
DNA: TGCAGCGTGGGAGGAGGTGAGCAGTACTTC

size: many
V: TRBV29-1
D: NA
J: TRBJ1-1
CDR3: CSAKKGGEGTEAFF
DNA: TGCAGCGCTAAAAAGGGTGGAGAGGGGACTGAAGCTTTCTTT

size: NA
V: TRBV2
D: NA
J: TRBJ2-7
CDR3: CASIKAVYEQYF
DNA: TGTGCCAGCATAAAGGCGGTTTACGAGCAGTACTTC

size: few
V: TRBV19
D: TRBD1
J: TRBJ1-2
CDR3: CASIGRQGYGYTF
DNA: TGTGCCAGTATTGGTCGACAGGGCTATGGCTACACCTTC

size: once
V: TRBV30
D: NA
J: TRBJ2-7
CDR3: CAWRLTEGGQYF
DNA: TGTGCCTGGAGACTAACCGAAGGAGGGCAGTACTTC

size: many
V: TRBV2
D: NA
J: TRBJ1-1
CDR3: CASSENAVGRGEAFF
DNA: TGTGCCAGCAGTGAAAACGCGGTGGGTAGGGGGGAAGCCTTCTTT

size: few
V: TRBV12-3/TRBV12-4
D: NA
J: TRBJ2-2
CDR3: CASSLGADVCPELFF
DNA: TGTGCCAGCAGTTTAGGGGCTGATGTTTGTCCGGAGCTGTTTTTT

size: few
V: TRBV6-1
D: TRBD1
J: TRBJ1-2
CDR3: CASIGQAANYGYTF
DNA: TGTGCCAGCATAGGACAGGCTGCTAACTATGGCTACACCTTC

size: few
V: TRBV6-1
D: NA
J: TRBJ2-7
CDR3: CASSESVLYEQYF
DNA: TGTGCCAGCAGTGAATCGGTGCTGTACGAGCAGTACTTC

size: NA
V: TRBV11-2
D: NA
J: TRBJ2-7
CDR3: CASSHTDTFYEQYF
DNA: TGTGCCAGCAGCCACACGGACACATTCTACGAGCAGTACTTC

size: once
V: TRBV7-9
D: NA
J: TRBJ1-1
CDR3: CASSPTGTMNTESFF
DNA: TGTGCCAGCAGCCCGACAGGTACCATGAACACTGAATCTTTCTTT

size: many
V: TRBV7-2
D: NA
J: TRBJ2-7
CDR3: CASSPGSGWEQYF
DNA: TGTGCCAGCAGCCCCGGGTCAGGTTGGGAGCAGTACTTC

size: NA
V: TRBV5-1
D: NA
J: TRBJ2-1
CDR3: CASKVIEWSGEQFF
DNA: TGCGCCAGCAAGGTTATCGAGTGGTCAGGGGAGCAGTTCTTC

size: many
V: TRBV7-2
D: NA
J: TRBJ1-1
CDR3: CASSLWGGTEAFF
DNA: TGTGCCAGCAGCTTATGGGGAGGCACTGAAGCTTTCTTT

size: medium-sized
V: TRBV7-8
D: TRBD2
J: TRBJ2-1
CDR3: CASRKSLAGVDEQFF
DNA: TGTGCCAGCAGAAAAAGCTTAGCGGGGGTAGATGAGCAGTTCTTC

size: many
V: TRBV3-1
D: NA
J: TRBJ1-1
CDR3: CASSPGKGINTEAFF
DNA: TGTGCCAGCAGCCCAGGAAAGGGAATTAACACTGAAGCTTTCTTT

size: medium-sized
V: TRBV6-1
D: TRBD2
J: TRBJ2-1
CDR3: CASRPSGESSYNEQFF
DNA: TGTGCCAGCAGGCCCAGCGGGGAGAGCTCCTACAATGAGCAGTTCTTC

size: once
V: TRBV20-1
D: NA
J: TRBJ2-3
CDR3: CSANTHPTVTDTQYF
DNA: TGCAGTGCTAACACTCATCCCACCGTGACAGATACGCAGTATTTT

size: many
V: TRBV28
D: TRBD2
J: TRBJ2-3
CDR3: CASSTAGGSTDTQYF
DNA: TGTGCCAGCAGCACAGCGGGGGGAAGCACAGATACGCAGTATTTT

size: many
V: TRBV4-1
D: TRBD2
J: TRBJ2-3
CDR3: CASSQVPAGGLTDTQYF
DNA: TGCGCCAGCAGCCAAGTGCCAGCGGGGGGACTCACAGATACGCAGTATTTT

size: many
V: TRBV10-3
D: NA
J: TRBJ2-7
CDR3: CAISEKDYEQYF
DNA: TGTGCCATCAGTGAAAAAGACTACGAGCAGTACTTC